These 26 T cell receptor beta chains were sequenced from one sample in a study of T cell clonality in common variable immunodeficiency. The data were produced by immunoSEQ multiplex PCR, yet TCRdb's version contains in-frame clones alone and is incomplete. The sample gives fewer than 60,000 clones, none seen only once, and the top ten clones hold more than 2%. Sequenced input: peripheral blood mononuclear cells. Source of these receptors: a person aged 18-69 years in good health.

This clone was detected many times. Coverage ceases 3 residues before the CDR3 finishes, and the germline J gene fills in the end. The chain has TRBV20-1 and TRBJ2-3; D may be TRBD1 (6 bases). The CDR3 consists of 15 residues. The V gene's germline CDR1 is DFQATT and CDR2 SNEGSKA (reference sequence). V shed 6 bases and J shed 5 bases, with 21 bases lying between them. The sequenced part of the CDR3 DNA is TGCAGTGCGTCAACAGGGTACACAAGTTTAGATACG. Its protein product is CSASTGYTSLDT. The whole CDR3 region reads CSASTGYTSLDTQYF.

This clone has a count of ten or more. The CDR3 extends 3 residues past the end of the read, so its final part is completed from the germline J gene. The chain combines TRBV20-1 with TRBJ2-7; 7 bases fit TRBD2. The CDR3 totals 15 residues. J lost 1 base, V lost 0 bases, and 6 bases had no gene match. CDR1 and CDR2 from the germline V gene are DFQATT and SNEGSKA (reference sequence). CDR3 sequence: CSARDPGLVSYEQYF. The DNA read from the CDR3 is TGCAGTGCTAGAGATCCCGGACTAGTATCCTACGAG.

A word on this clone: Read coverage stops 3 residues before the CDR3 terminus; the germline J gene supplies the remainder. The J gene is TRBJ2-3, the V gene TRBV7-3; the D gene is possibly TRBD1 (6 bases). There are 16 residues in the CDR3. V lost 1 base and J lost 6, with 17 bases in between. Germline CDR1 and CDR2: SGHTA and FQGTGA. The covered CDR3 bases are TGTGCCAGCAGCTTAATCCGGCAGGGGAAAAGCGATACG. As protein: CASSLIRQGKSDT. The CDR3, in full, reads CASSLIRQGKSDTQYF. Full variable domain (missing parts from reference TRBV7-3 and TRBJ2-3): GAGVSQTPSNKVTEKGKYVELRCDPISGHTALYWYRQSLGQGPEFLIYFQGTGAADDSGLPNDRFFAVRPEGSVSTLKIQRTERGDSAVYLCASSLIRQGKSDTQYFGPGTRLTVL.

Many counts were recorded for this clone. The CDR3 goes on 3 residues after the read ends, and that part is filled in from the germline J gene. This chain joins TRBV29-1 and TRBJ1-2; 10 nucleotides align to TRBD1. Germline CDR1 and CDR2: SQVTM and ANQGSEA. The V gene end was trimmed by 1 base and the J gene end by 6 bases; junction bases not matched to a gene: 5. The CDR3 runs to 14 residues. Partial CDR3 DNA: TGCAGCGTTGAAGGGGACAGGGGTTCAGATGGC. Translating it yields CSVEGDRGSDG. The full CDR3 is CSVEGDRGSDGYTF.

This clone was seen many times. The read finishes 3 residues shy of the CDR3 end, and the germline J gene is used to complete it. The chain uses TRBV30 and TRBJ2-2; D is possibly TRBD1 (5 bases). CDR1 is GTSNPN, CDR2 SVGIG, per germline (reference sequence). V lost 4 bases and J lost 0, with 15 bases in between. The CDR3 sequence is 16 residues long. The DNA read from the CDR3 is TGTGCCTGGAAAGTTGTTAGACAGACGAACACCGGGGAG. Amino acid sequence: CAWKVVRQTNTGE. The entire CDR3 protein is CAWKVVRQTNTGELFF.

Incomplete CDR3 DNA: TGCAGTGTTCACGGCCCAGGGGCCGGGGAGACC. Translating gives CSVHGPGAGET. The full CDR3 reads CSVHGPGAGETQYF. The gene calls are TRBV20-1 and TRBJ2-5, with D perhaps matching TRBD1 (6 bases). The read terminates 3 residues before the CDR3 end, so the remaining end is supplied by the germline J gene. The CDR3 is made up of 14 amino acids. V shed 7 bases and J shed 5 bases, with 20 bases lying between them. Looked up from germline, CDR1 is DFQATT and CDR2 is SNEGSKA (reference sequence).

There are many counts of this clone. The read comes to an end 3 residues before the CDR3 does, leaving the germline J gene to fill in the end. This chain joins TRBV6-2 or TRBV6-3 and TRBJ2-5, with D perhaps TRBD1 (7 bases). The CDR3 covers 14 residues. CDR1 and CDR2 (germline): MNHEY, SVGEGT. Trimming took 5 bases from V and 4 from J, leaving 14 bases between them. The covered CDR3 bases are TGTGCCAGCAGTCGAGGCCAGGGGGGAGAGACC. Its translation is CASSRGQGGET. The whole CDR3 protein is CASSRGQGGETQYF.

This clone appeared many times. The CDR3 end is not reached by the read, which stops 3 residues before it; the germline J gene fills it in. The rearrangement uses TRBV5-5 and TRBJ2-7; D is unclear. Trimming took 0 bases from V and 5 from J, leaving 12 bases between them. Germline-derived CDR1 and CDR2 are SGHKS and YYEKEE (reference sequence). The CDR3 is 14 amino acids. CDR3 DNA, as far as it was read: TGTGCCAGCAGCTTGGAATCAGTATTCGACGAG. Amino acids: CASSLESVFDE. The entire CDR3 reads CASSLESVFDEQYF.

The table lists this clone with many counts. The CDR3 extends 3 residues past the end of the read, so its final part is completed from the germline J gene. This sequence joins TRBV5-4 and TRBJ2-7; 9 bases line up with TRBD2. CDR1 and CDR2 (germline): SGHNT, YYREEE (reference sequence). Losses at the gene ends were 9 bases for V and 6 bases for J; bases not matched to a gene: 7. This CDR3 is built from 12 residues. The CDR3: CAIGTSPLEQYF. The sequenced CDR3 bases are TGTGCCATCGGGACTAGCCCACTCGAG.

At least ten counts were recorded for this clone. Other DNA sequences in the sample encode the same CDR3. CDR3 DNA, as far as it was read: TGCGCCAGCAGCTTGGTCGCAGGGGGGTACAATGAG. Encoded protein: CASSLVAGGYNE. The whole CDR3 region reads CASSLVAGGYNEQFF. The V gene is TRBV5-1, the J gene TRBJ2-1; maybe TRBD1 (7 bases). The read finishes 3 residues shy of the CDR3 end, and the germline J gene is used to complete it. Germline lookup yields CDR1 SGHRS and CDR2 YFSETQ. The CDR3 consists of 15 residues. V lost 0 bases and J 4 bases, leaving 11 bases between the germline ends. The whole variable domain, remainder taken from reference TRBV5-1 and TRBJ2-1, is KAGVTQTPRYLIKTRGQQVTLSCSPISGHRSVSWYQQTPGQGLQFLFEYFSETQRNKGNFPGRFSGRQFSNSRSEMNVSTLELGDSALYLCASSLVAGGYNEQFFGPGTRLTVL.

About this clone itself: The CDR3 end falls 3 residues outside the read, so it is completed with the germline J gene. This chain joins TRBV7-9 and TRBJ1-3; weak D call: TRBD1 (5 bases). The CDR3 loop spans 15 amino acids. Germline V gives CDR1 SEHNR, CDR2 FQNEAQ (reference sequence). V dropped 1 base and J dropped 2 bases, with 9 bases sitting between them. CDR3 DNA (partial): TGTGCCAGCAGCTTAGTTCAAGGGGCTGGAAACACC. This encodes CASSLVQGAGNT. The CDR3 in full is CASSLVQGAGNTIYF. The variable domain in full, completed from reference TRBV7-9 and TRBJ1-3, reads DTGVSQNPRHKITKRGQNVTFRCDPISEHNRLYWYRQTLGQGPEFLTYFQNEAQLEKSRLLSDRFSAERPKGSFSTLEIQRTEQGDSAMYLCASSLVQGAGNTIYFGEGSWLTVV.

Comment on this clone: The read is 3 residues too short to cover the CDR3 end, so that end is filled in from the germline J gene. The V gene is TRBV5-1, the J gene TRBJ2-1; D gene uncertain. Deletions cut 5 bases from V and 5 bases from J, with 5 bases between. Germline-derived CDR1 and CDR2 are SGHRS and YFSETQ. CDR3 length: 11 amino acids. CDR3 bases read: TGCGCCAGCAGGGGCCACAATGAG. It encodes CASRGHNE. The whole CDR3 protein reads CASRGHNEQFF.

This clone was seen repeatedly, ten times or more. Sequencing ends 3 residues short of the CDR3 end; the germline J gene provides the rest. This rearrangement joins TRBV7-3 to TRBJ2-3; 8 bases align to TRBD2. This CDR3 spans 15 amino acids. Trimming cost V 3 bases and J 1 base; bases outside gene matches: 3. Germline CDR1 and CDR2: SGHTA and FQGTGA. The DNA read from the CDR3 is TGTGCCAGCAGCTTGTTTAGCGGGGGCACAGATACG. It yields the protein CASSLFSGGTDT. The whole CDR3 reads CASSLFSGGTDTQYF.

In its sample, this clone was seen many times. The missing CDR3 end, 3 residues past where the read stops, is filled in from the germline J gene. The rearrangement uses TRBV6-2 or TRBV6-3 and TRBJ1-4; 7 nucleotides match TRBD1. Per germline, CDR1 MNHEY and CDR2 SVGEGT. The length of the CDR3 is 14 residues. Unmatched junction bases numbered 6, after V lost 6 bases and J lost 5 bases. CDR3 residues: CASSPTGVNEKLFF. The CDR3 DNA, read in part, is TGTGCCAGCAGCCCCACAGGGGTAAATGAAAAA.

There are a few counts of this clone. The read is 3 residues too short to cover the CDR3 end, so that end is filled in from the germline J gene. V usage is TRBV7-3 and J usage is TRBJ2-2; TRBD2 is a possible D gene (6 bases). The CDR3 runs 13 residues. CDR1 and CDR2 from the germline V gene are SGHTA and FQGTGA. The germline V and J ends were trimmed by 3 bases and 10 bases, with 12 bases remaining between them. The DNA read from the CDR3 is TGTGCCAGCAGCTTCGGGACTTCCGAGGAG. Translation: CASSFGTSEE. The full CDR3 is CASSFGTSEELFF.

This clone was counted a few times. The read stops 3 residues short of the end of the CDR3; the missing end is completed from the germline J gene. The chain couples TRBV2 to TRBJ1-2; tentatively, D is TRBD1 (6 bases). Germline CDR1 reads SNHLY; CDR2 reads FYNNEI. The CDR3 spans 13 residues. The CDR3 loop reads CASRAQGPSGYTF. Incomplete CDR3 DNA: TGTGCCAGCAGAGCCCAGGGGCCCTCCGGC.

This clone was seen repeatedly, ten times or more. The sequenced CDR3 bases are TGTGCCTTCGGACAGGGGGCGAACACCGGGGAG. Its protein is CAFGQGANTGE. The CDR3, in full, reads CAFGQGANTGELFF. This chain links TRBV30 with TRBJ2-2; 10 bases align to TRBD1. From the germline J gene comes the end of the CDR3, since the read stops 3 residues before it. Germline V lookup: CDR1 GTSNPN, CDR2 SVGIG (reference sequence). The CDR3 has 14 amino acids. J gave up 0 bases and V 7 bases, and 2 bases lay outside the gene matches.

In this sample, this clone turned up many times. Sequencing ends 3 residues short of the CDR3 end; the germline J gene provides the rest. This rearrangement joins TRBV11-2 to TRBJ2-1; 7 bases are shared with TRBD1. The CDR3 totals 15 residues. V trimming: 4 bases; J trimming: 4 bases; junction bases outside the gene matches: 7. Germline V lookup: CDR1 SGHAT, CDR2 FQNNGV. The part of the CDR3 DNA that was read is TGTGCCAGCAGCTCTCGACAGGGTAATTACAATGAG. This sequence encodes CASSSRQGNYNE. The whole CDR3 reads CASSSRQGNYNEQFF.

The table lists this clone with many counts. The missing CDR3 end, 3 residues past where the read stops, is filled in from the germline J gene. The rearrangement links TRBV7-8 to TRBJ2-3; tentatively, D is TRBD2 (5 bases). The germline gives CDR1 SGHVS, CDR2 FQNEAQ. The V gene lost 5 bases and the J gene lost 2 bases, with 20 bases spanning the gap. The length of the CDR3 is 17 residues. CDR3: CASSPPLRAPDTDTQYF. CDR3 DNA, as far as it was read: TGTGCCAGCAGCCCCCCCCTGCGGGCCCCGGACACAGATACG.

A remark on this clone: The DNA ends 3 residues before the CDR3 does, and the rest of the CDR3 is filled in from the germline J gene. The chain combines TRBV7-9 with TRBJ1-2; weak D call: TRBD1 (6 bases). Germline V lookup: CDR1 SEHNR, CDR2 FQNEAQ (reference sequence). Trimming took off 5 bases at V and 4 bases at J, with 8 bases between the two ends. The CDR3 sequence is 12 residues long. The part of the CDR3 DNA that was read is TGTGCCAGCAGCCCGGACAGCTATGGC. Its translation: CASSPDSYG. The entire CDR3 reads CASSPDSYGYTF.

This clone was seen repeatedly, ten times or more. The sequence runs out 3 residues before the end of the CDR3; the remainder is reconstructed from the germline J gene. Different DNA sequences within this sample yield the same CDR3. This chain uses TRBV7-3 with TRBJ1-1, with 9 bases fitting TRBD1. The CDR3 covers 13 residues. Germline V lookup: CDR1 SGHTA, CDR2 FQGTGA. V lost 3 bases and J lost 4; bases outside the gene matches: 0. The CDR3 sequence is CASSLTGGTEAFF. Incomplete CDR3 DNA: TGTGCCAGCAGCTTGACAGGGGGCACTGAA.

Comments on this clone: The sequenced fragment ends 3 residues before the CDR3 boundary, so the rest is inferred from the germline J gene. The genes are TRBV20-1 and TRBJ2-5; 10 bases map to TRBD2. The CDR3 contains 15 residues. The V gene's germline CDR1 is DFQATT and CDR2 SNEGSKA (reference sequence). V was clipped by 0 bases and J by 6 bases; unmatched bases: 7. The CDR3 region is CSARDRWTSGKTQYF. CDR3 DNA, as far as it was read: TGCAGTGCTAGAGATCGGTGGACTAGCGGAAAGACC.

A few counts support this clone. The sequence runs out 3 residues before the end of the CDR3; the remainder is reconstructed from the germline J gene. This chain links TRBV2 with TRBJ1-2; D is possibly TRBD1 (6 bases). Trimming pared 7 bases from V and 4 bases from J, leaving 16 bases between. This CDR3 is built from 14 residues. The germline V gene encodes CDR1 SNHLY and CDR2 FYNNEI. This chain's CDR3 is CASNKGEIGYGYTF. CDR3 DNA, as far as it was read: TGTGCCAGCAACAAGGGGGAAATTGGCTATGGC.

This clone was found a few times. Read sequence stops 3 residues before the CDR3 end, and the germline J gene provides the missing end. This chain links TRBV19 with TRBJ2-3; 12 bases are a match to TRBD1. The germline V gene encodes CDR1 LNHDA and CDR2 SQIVND (reference sequence). The CDR3 consists of 16 residues. The CDR3 here is CASSISGTGGRKTQYF. The DNA read from the CDR3 is TGTGCCAGTAGTATATCCGGGACAGGGGGCAGAAAGACG.

This clone was recorded at least ten times. The read halts 3 residues ahead of the CDR3 end, with the missing end drawn from the germline J gene. The V and J genes are TRBV19 and TRBJ2-3; 7 bases map to TRBD1. With V trimmed by 3 bases and J by 2 bases, 5 bases remained unmatched. CDR1 is LNHDA and CDR2 is SQIVND in the germline V gene (reference sequence). This CDR3 contains 15 residues. CDR3 residues: CASSIGRGSTDTQYF. CDR3 DNA, as far as it was read: TGTGCCAGTAGTATCGGCAGGGGGTCCACAGATACG.

On this clone: The CDR3 extends 3 residues past the end of the read, so its final part is completed from the germline J gene. The chain uses TRBV10-2 and TRBJ2-1; the match to TRBD2 covers 11 bases. V lost 10 bases and J lost 5; bases outside the gene matches: 4. CDR1 and CDR2 (germline): WSHSY, SAAADI. The CDR3 runs 13 residues. The CDR3 DNA, read in part, is TGCGCCACCAGACTAGCGGGGAACAATGAG. Protein product: CATRLAGNNE. The full CDR3 sequence reads CATRLAGNNEQFF.